This T cell receptor beta chain was retrieved from a study of blood T cell repertoires in COVID-19. About the research overall: PBMCs, B-cell-depleted T cells, or T cells were the source of the cDNA or gDNA that made up the material.

Germline CDR1 and CDR2: MNHEY and SVGAGI. Trimming at V came to 6 bases and at J to 7 bases, leaving 6 bases not matched to a gene. The CDR3 runs 14 residues. Under the authors' procedure: Using reference gene primer amplification, nucleated cell counts were estimated. Only in-frame clones appear in the TCRdb table, and some are missing; sequencing was by immunoSEQ multiplex PCR. V and J calls and clone size are those listed in that table; D and trimming were worked out from the DNA. The table includes tens of thousands of clones, 85% to 90% detected once. The V call is TRBV6-5, the J call TRBJ1-5; 10 bases are a match to TRBD1. This sequence originates from a woman aged 60 to 75 with acute or convalescent COVID-19. Sequencing used peripheral blood. The CDR3 nucleotides are TGTGCCAGCAGGGGACAGGGGCATGTACAGCCCCAGCATTTT. This codes for CASRGQGHVQPQHF.